The 32 T cell receptor beta chains listed next were all sequenced from one sample in a study of CD8 T cells in Susac syndrome. cDNA came from around 0.54 to 1 ug RNA primed by random hexamers. A single record per CDR3 protein comes from TCRdb applying MiXCR to the immunoSEQ multiplex PCR reads. The data show about 190,000 distinct CDR3 sequences, with approximately 94% seen just once and approximately 0.1% held by the top ten. Sequences were obtained from CD4+ T cells from PBMCs. These receptors came from a human donor in good health.

The chain joins TRBV7-9 to TRBJ2-1; 9 bases agree with TRBD2. The CDR3 spans 15 residues. The V gene's germline CDR1 is SEHNR and CDR2 FQNEAQ (reference sequence). Trimming at V came to 5 bases and at J to 6 bases, leaving 8 bases not matched to a gene. The CDR3 spells CASSTKRGAPNEQFF. The DNA of the CDR3 is TGTGCCAGCAGCACCAAGCGGGGGGCCCCCAATGAGCAGTTCTTC.

The gene calls are TRBV28 and TRBJ1-2; 7 bases agree with TRBD1. There are 14 residues in the CDR3. CDR1 and CDR2 (germline): MDHEN, SYDVKM. V was pared by 8 bases and J by 3 bases, with 9 bases of the junction left unmatched. DNA for the CDR3: TGTGCCAGCGTGCCGGGGGACAGCTACTATGGCTACACCTTC. Amino acid sequence: CASVPGDSYYGYTF.

CDR3: CASSYPRPPPFPDTQYF. CDR3 DNA: TGTGCCAGCAGTTACCCCCGGCCTCCACCTTTCCCAGATACGCAGTATTTT. The V call is TRBV6-5, the J call TRBJ2-3; D is undetermined. V lost 2 bases to trimming and J lost 4 bases, with 19 bases between them. Looked up from germline, CDR1 is MNHEY and CDR2 is SVGAGI. The CDR3 totals 17 residues.

J is TRBJ1-2 and V is TRBV9; D ambiguous. The CDR3 sequence is 14 residues long. V was shortened by 2 bases and J by 0 bases, with 8 bases between the two germline ends. Germline V gene lookup returns CDR1 SGDLS and CDR2 YYNGEE. The CDR3 DNA is TGTGCCAGCAGCGTGGGAAATGCTAACTATGGCTACACCTTC. Protein: CASSVGNANYGYTF.

The chain carries TRBV12-3 or TRBV12-4 and TRBJ2-2, with 9 nucleotides matching TRBD2. The junction had 11 bases not matched to a gene; V was cut back by 10 bases and J by 2 bases. The CDR3 is made up of 16 amino acids. CDR3 coding DNA: TGTGCCATCCGGACTAGCGAGGTCCGTAACACCGGGGAGCTGTTTTTT. Translated, it gives CAIRTSEVRNTGELFF.

The chain joins TRBV29-1 to TRBJ1-2; no clear D. The CDR3 loop spans 14 amino acids. In germline, CDR1 is SQVTM, CDR2 ANQGSEA. The V end was cut by 3 bases, the J end by 6 bases, with 17 bases between. This chain's CDR3 is CSVEGVQRWDGYTF. The CDR3, as DNA: TGCAGCGTTGAGGGAGTACAGAGGTGGGATGGCTACACCTTC.

The rearrangement links TRBV14 to TRBJ2-1, with a weak D call TRBD2 (6 bases). Between the trimmed V and J ends, which lost 1 base and 7 bases, there was a span of 14 bases. There are 15 residues in the CDR3. Germline V gene sequence: CDR1 SGHDN, CDR2 FVKESK. The CDR3 DNA reads TGTGCCAGCAGCCAAGTGCGGGGATCGTGGAATGAGCAGTTCTTC. Its protein is CASSQVRGSWNEQFF. The entire variable domain, with the rest obtained from reference TRBV14 and TRBJ2-1, is as follows: EAGVTQFPSHSVIEKGQTVTLRCDPISGHDNLYWYRRVMGKEIKFLLHFVKESKQDESGMPNNRFLAERTGGTYSTLKVQPAELEDSGVYFCASSQVRGSWNEQFFGPGTRLTVL.

This chain links TRBV7-2 with TRBJ2-5; 10 bases agree with TRBD1. J lost 5 bases, V lost 11 bases, and 11 bases had no gene match. Germline values: CDR1 SGHTA, CDR2 FQGNSA. This CDR3 comprises 14 residues. CDR3 residues: CAVARDRGSETQYF. In DNA form, the CDR3 reads TGTGCCGTCGCGCGGGACAGGGGCTCGGAGACCCAGTACTTC.

The rearrangement joins TRBV5-1 to TRBJ2-7; possible D gene TRBD2, 5 bases. Germline V gene data show CDR1 as SGHRS and CDR2 as YFSETQ. Deletions cut 0 bases from V and 6 bases from J, with 13 bases between. This CDR3 has 14 amino acids. CDR3 sequence: CASSLGGVRGEQYF. The CDR3 DNA is TGCGCCAGCAGCTTGGGCGGTGTCCGGGGCGAGCAGTACTTC.

This chain uses TRBV7-2 with TRBJ2-5; TRBD2 matches at 10 bases. The ends lost 3 bases at V and 3 bases at J; junction bases unmatched: 4. The CDR3 length is 15 residues. Germline V gene lookup returns CDR1 SGHTA and CDR2 FQGNSA. The CDR3 DNA reads as TGTGCCAGCAGCTTTAGCGGGGGGCCGGAAGAGACCCAGTACTTC. It encodes CASSFSGGPEETQYF.

This chain uses TRBV6-2 or TRBV6-3 with TRBJ2-2; possible D gene TRBD2, 6 bases. V lost 5 bases and J 5 bases, leaving 15 bases between the germline ends. Germline V gene sequence: CDR1 MNHEY, CDR2 SVGEGT. There are 15 residues in the CDR3. In nucleotides, the CDR3 is TGTGCCAGCAGTCGGAAAGGTAGCGGTACCGGGGAGCTGTTTTTT. Translated, it gives CASSRKGSGTGELFF.

The chain employs TRBV5-6 and TRBJ1-5; D is unresolved. This CDR3 spans 16 amino acids. Trimming pared 1 base from V and 4 bases from J, leaving 15 bases between. In germline, CDR1 is SGHDT, CDR2 YYEEEE. CDR3 amino acids: CASSLRNGRINQPQHF. The CDR3 DNA is TGTGCCAGCAGCTTGAGGAACGGCAGGATTAATCAGCCCCAGCATTTT. The variable domain in full, with the rest retrieved from reference TRBV5-6 and TRBJ1-5, is DAGVTQSPTHLIKTRGQQVTLRCSPKSGHDTVSWYQQALGQGPQFIFQYYEEEERQRGNFPDRFSGHQFPNYSSELNVNALLLGDSALYLCASSLRNGRINQPQHFGDGTRLSIL.

The rearrangement uses TRBV7-3 and TRBJ2-5, with D uncertain. Germline values: CDR1 SGHTA, CDR2 FQGTGA. Trimming took off 5 bases at V and 5 bases at J, with 12 bases between the two ends. This CDR3 is built from 13 residues. The CDR3 bases are TGTGCCAGCAGCGTATCCTTTATGGAGACCCAGTACTTC. Translation gives CASSVSFMETQYF.

J is TRBJ2-3 and V is TRBV7-2, with D unclear. Trimming removed 0 bases at V and 1 base at J, with 5 bases between. This CDR3 spans 14 amino acids. Germline lookup yields CDR1 SGHTA and CDR2 FQGNSA. The CDR3 DNA sequence: TGTGCCAGCAGCTTAGCCTATGGCACAGATACGCAGTATTTT. This sequence encodes CASSLAYGTDTQYF.

The chain employs TRBV27 and TRBJ2-7, with 8 bases lining up with TRBD1. Per the germline V gene, CDR1 is MNHEY and CDR2 is SMNVEV (reference sequence). J gave up 3 bases and V 5 bases, and 9 bases lay outside the gene matches. CDR3 length: 15 residues. The CDR3 reads CASSPRQGANYEQYF. The CDR3 nucleotides read TGTGCCAGCAGTCCCCGGCAGGGGGCAAACTACGAGCAGTACTTC.

This clonotype was detected only once. The V call is TRBV29-1, the J call TRBJ1-1; D is undetermined. The V and J ends lost 4 bases and 1 base respectively, with 7 bases between them. CDR1 is SQVTM, CDR2 ANQGSEA, per germline. The CDR3 sequence is 12 residues long. CDR3 nucleotide sequence: TGCAGCGTTGGCAGGAAGAACACTGAAGCTTTCTTT. Residues: CSVGRKNTEAFF. Based on the CDR3 plus reference TRBV29-1 and TRBJ1-1, the full variable domain is SAVISQKPSRDICQRGTSLTIQCQVDSQVTMMFWYRQQPGQSLTLIATANQGSEATYESGFVIDKFPISRPNLTFSTLTVSNMSPEDSSIYLCSVGRKNTEAFFGQGTRLTVV.

The chain carries TRBV7-9 and TRBJ1-4; no firm D call. Trimming took off 5 bases at V and 2 bases at J, with 12 bases between the two ends. Germline CDR1 is SEHNR and CDR2 is FQNEAQ (reference sequence). This CDR3 region has 15 residues. The chain's CDR3 is CASSARAGTNEKLFF. The CDR3, as DNA: TGTGCCAGCAGCGCCCGCGCGGGGACTAATGAAAAACTGTTTTTT.

This chain joins TRBV4-2 and TRBJ2-2; 8 nucleotides align to TRBD2. V lost 1 base and J lost 3; bases outside the gene matches: 7. The germline CDR1 and CDR2 sequences are LGHNA and YNFKEQ. CDR3 length: 17 residues. In DNA, the CDR3 is TGTGCCAGCAGCCAAGGCCTACTAGCGGAGGACACCGGGGAGCTGTTTTTT. This sequence encodes CASSQGLLAEDTGELFF.

V is TRBV28 and J is TRBJ1-5; TRBD1 matches at 10 bases. The CDR3 spans 16 residues. Trimming at V came to 6 bases and at J to 2 bases, leaving 7 bases not matched to a gene. Germline CDR1 is MDHEN and CDR2 is SYDVKM. The CDR3: CASSRDGTGGNQPQHF. CDR3 DNA sequence: TGTGCCAGCAGCCGCGACGGGACAGGGGGCAATCAGCCCCAGCATTTT.

The rearrangement uses TRBV4-1 and TRBJ2-3; D may match TRBD1 or TRBD2 (5 bases each). This CDR3 has 15 amino acids. CDR1 and CDR2 from the germline V gene are MGHRA and YSYEKL. V gave up 2 bases and J gave up 3 bases, with 12 bases separating them. The CDR3 sequence: CASSQRGVATDTQYF. The CDR3 nucleotides are TGCGCCAGCAGCCAAAGGGGAGTAGCGACAGATACGCAGTATTTT.

The rearrangement joins TRBV29-1 to TRBJ1-3, with unresolved D. The V gene lost 4 bases and the J gene lost 4 bases, with 11 bases spanning the gap. The CDR3 is 13 amino acids. Germline V gene data show CDR1 as SQVTM and CDR2 as ANQGSEA. This chain's CDR3 is CSVGQSAGNTIYF. The DNA for the CDR3 is TGCAGCGTTGGACAATCGGCGGGAAACACCATATATTTT.

This sequence joins TRBV7-2 and TRBJ2-7; 8 bases fit TRBD1. Germline CDR1 SGHTA, CDR2 FQGNSA. There are 16 residues in the CDR3. Trimming removed 5 bases from V and 0 bases from J; junction bases left unmatched: 9. The CDR3 here is CASSSRTGISSYEQYF. Written as DNA, the CDR3 is TGTGCCAGCAGCAGTAGGACAGGGATAAGCTCCTACGAGCAGTACTTC.

V is TRBV4-2 and J is TRBJ1-2; D is perhaps TRBD1 (5 bases). Germline CDR1 LGHNA, CDR2 YNFKEQ. The CDR3 is 14 amino acids. Trimming left V 3 bases short and J 4 bases short, with 12 bases between. In DNA form, the CDR3 reads TGTGCCAGCAGCCACTTATCAGGGCCCTATGGCTACACCTTC. This gives the protein CASSHLSGPYGYTF.

This clonotype came up once. The CDR3: CASSTRTHGANVLTF. The CDR3 coding sequence is TGTGCCAGCAGCACCCGAACTCATGGGGCCAACGTCCTGACTTTC. This chain connects TRBV9 to TRBJ2-6, with D unclear. Trimming shortened V by 4 bases and J by 3 bases, and 11 bases separated the two germline ends. Germline lookup yields CDR1 SGDLS and CDR2 YYNGEE. This CDR3 has 15 residues.

The chain employs TRBV5-6 and TRBJ1-1; weak D call: TRBD1 (6 bases). Germline CDR1 SGHDT, CDR2 YYEEEE. With 0 bases removed from V and 7 bases from J, the gap between germline ends came to 10 bases. This CDR3 has 13 residues. CDR3 bases: TGTGCCAGCAGCTTGGGAGGGGGGAATGAAGCTTTCTTT. Protein product: CASSLGGGNEAFF.

The rearrangement links TRBV6-6 to TRBJ2-2, with a possible D match to TRBD2 (6 bases). This CDR3 has 14 amino acids. Per the germline V gene, CDR1 is MNHNY and CDR2 is SVGAGI (reference sequence). Trimming removed 8 bases at V and 1 base at J, with 11 bases between. CDR3 in amino acids: CASVGRENTGELFF. The CDR3 DNA is TGTGCCAGCGTAGGGCGGGAGAACACCGGGGAGCTGTTTTTT.

V gene TRBV29-1 combines with J gene TRBJ1-1; D not resolved. CDR3 length: 11 amino acids. Trimming removed 4 bases from V and 4 bases from J, with 7 bases in between. Germline V gene data show CDR1 as SQVTM and CDR2 as ANQGSEA. CDR3 residues: CSVVRPTEAFF. CDR3 nucleotides: TGCAGCGTTGTCCGTCCCACTGAAGCTTTCTTT.

This sequence joins TRBV5-1 and TRBJ2-1, with a weak D call TRBD2 (6 bases). This CDR3 has 15 residues. From germline, CDR1 is SGHRS and CDR2 YFSETQ. Trimming took off 3 bases at V and 9 bases at J, with 19 bases between the two ends. The CDR3 is CASSSRDSGRGEQFF. The CDR3 DNA sequence: TGCGCCAGCAGCTCCCGGGACTCGGGGAGAGGTGAGCAGTTCTTC.

This clonotype came up once. This rearrangement joins TRBV9 to TRBJ1-1, with D possibly TRBD1 on 6 matching bases. The CDR3 totals 16 residues. CDR1 SGDLS and CDR2 YYNGEE come from the germline V gene. V was cut by 0 bases and J by 1 base, with 13 bases left in between. The CDR3 DNA reads TGTGCCAGCAGCGTAGCCCCTCGGACAGCGAACACTGAAGCTTTCTTT. This translates into CASSVAPRTANTEAFF.

The rearrangement uses TRBV5-1 and TRBJ2-1; D is tentatively TRBD1 or TRBD2 (5 bases each). The CDR3 covers 16 residues. The V and J ends lost 0 bases and 0 bases respectively, with 10 bases between them. Looked up from germline, CDR1 is SGHRS and CDR2 is YFSETQ. This CDR3 reads CASSLVGVGSYNEQFF. Written as DNA, the CDR3 is TGCGCCAGCAGCTTGGTGGGGGTCGGCTCCTACAATGAGCAGTTCTTC. The entire variable domain, with the rest obtained from reference TRBV5-1 and TRBJ2-1, is as follows: KAGVTQTPRYLIKTRGQQVTLSCSPISGHRSVSWYQQTPGQGLQFLFEYFSETQRNKGNFPGRFSGRQFSNSRSEMNVSTLELGDSALYLCASSLVGVGSYNEQFFGPGTRLTVL.

The J gene is TRBJ2-1, the V gene TRBV20-1; 11 positions agree with TRBD2. The germline CDR1 and CDR2 sequences are DFQATT and SNEGSKA (reference sequence). There are 19 residues in the CDR3. V shed 3 bases, J shed 0 bases, and the junction held 13 bases outside the gene matches. CDR3 loop: CSARGGTTSGTHSYNEQFF. The DNA for the CDR3 is TGCAGTGCTAGGGGGGGCACGACTAGCGGGACACACTCCTACAATGAGCAGTTCTTC.

The rearrangement links TRBV10-3 to TRBJ2-7; weak D call: TRBD2 (7 bases). CDR3 size: 16 residues. V lost 3 bases, J lost 3 bases, and 18 bases lay in between. CDR1 and CDR2 from the germline V gene are ENHRY and SYGVKD. CDR3 DNA sequence: TGTGCCATCAGTGACCCTCAAAGGGGGGGCAACTACGAGCAGTACTTC. Encoded protein: CAISDPQRGGNYEQYF.